A single sample gave rise to the 28 T cell receptor beta chains below, sequenced in a study of blood T cell repertoires in COVID-19. Using immunoSEQ multiplex PCR, the repertoire was profiled, and TCRdb retains in-frame clones only, with some absent. The data show about 440,000 clones, about 90% seen once. The sample was PBMCs or T cells enriched from blood (not recorded which). Every receptor here comes from a man aged 18 to 29 who had recovered from COVID-19.

V is TRBV20-1 and J is TRBJ1-3; D remains unclear. Germline V gives CDR1 DFQATT, CDR2 SNEGSKA (reference sequence). V was clipped by 3 bases and J by 4 bases, with 13 bases between them. This CDR3 contains 14 residues. This chain's CDR3 is CSASPNLNGNTIYF. The CDR3 DNA reads TGCAGTGCTAGTCCCAACTTGAACGGAAACACCATATATTTT.

The genes are TRBV6-5 and TRBJ2-1; possibly TRBD1 for D (5 bases). The CDR3 length is 13 residues. V was trimmed by 4 bases and J by 5 bases, leaving 9 bases between them. Per germline, CDR1 MNHEY and CDR2 SVGAGI. The CDR3 is CASSSRVDNEQFF. In nucleotides, the CDR3 is TGTGCCAGCAGTTCCAGGGTGGACAATGAGCAGTTCTTC.

This clone was seen a single time. V and J are TRBV5-1 and TRBJ1-3; the D is unclear. V was clipped by 1 base and J by 2 bases, with 7 bases between them. Looked up from germline, CDR1 is SGHRS and CDR2 is YFSETQ. This CDR3 comprises 14 residues. CDR3 nucleotide sequence: TGCGCCAGCAGCTTGAGAGCGGCTGGAAACACCATATATTTT. It encodes CASSLRAAGNTIYF. Looking up the rest from reference TRBV5-1 and TRBJ1-3 gives the full variable domain: KAGVTQTPRYLIKTRGQQVTLSCSPISGHRSVSWYQQTPGQGLQFLFEYFSETQRNKGNFPGRFSGRQFSNSRSEMNVSTLELGDSALYLCASSLRAAGNTIYFGEGSWLTVV.

The chain employs TRBV9 and TRBJ2-3; D possibly corresponds to TRBD1 (5 bases). V was pared by 0 bases and J by 6 bases, with 17 bases between. The CDR3 extends over 16 amino acids. CDR1 and CDR2 (germline): SGDLS, YYNGEE. CDR3 sequence: CASSVGPARTIDTQYF. In nucleotides, the CDR3 is TGTGCCAGCAGCGTAGGTCCGGCCCGGACAATTGATACGCAGTATTTT. Drawing the rest from reference TRBV9 and TRBJ2-3, the complete variable domain is DSGVTQTPKHLITATGQRVTLRCSPRSGDLSVYWYQQSLDQGLQFLIQYYNGEERAKGNILERFSAQQFPDLHSELNLSSLELGDSALYFCASSVGPARTIDTQYFGPGTRLTVL.

The table lists this clone with a count of one. This chain joins TRBV6-2 or TRBV6-3 and TRBJ1-2; D perhaps matches TRBD1 (5 bases). Germline values: CDR1 MNHEY, CDR2 SVGEGT. V lost 0 bases to trimming and J lost 8 bases, with 13 bases between them. This CDR3 is built from 14 residues. The CDR3 sequence is CASSYSPGKGGYTF. CDR3 DNA sequence: TGTGCCAGCAGTTACTCTCCAGGGAAAGGAGGCTACACCTTC.

The chain combines TRBV7-8 with TRBJ2-1; 7 nucleotides match TRBD2. The CDR3 has 15 residues. After removal of 1 base from V and 5 bases from J, the junction contained 5 bases not matched to a gene. Germline V gene sequence: CDR1 SGHVS, CDR2 FQNEAQ. This CDR3 is CASSLVGTKNNEQFF. The DNA for the CDR3 is TGTGCCAGCAGCTTAGTTGGGACTAAAAACAATGAGCAGTTCTTC.

V usage is TRBV29-1 and J usage is TRBJ2-1, with D possibly TRBD2 on 6 matching bases. V lost 6 bases to trimming and J lost 5 bases, with 17 bases between them. Germline CDR1 reads SQVTM; CDR2 reads ANQGSEA. CDR3 size: 14 residues. The CDR3 coding sequence is TGCAGCGTGAGCGGGCCCGGAAATAACAATGAGCAGTTCTTC. Protein product: CSVSGPGNNNEQFF.

The gene calls are TRBV5-4 and TRBJ2-1; D ambiguous. V was shortened by 4 bases and J by 6 bases, with 11 bases between the two germline ends. This CDR3 is 13 amino acids long. Germline CDR1 SGHNT, CDR2 YYREEE (reference sequence). This CDR3 reads CASSPEPGNEQFF. In nucleotides, the CDR3 is TGTGCCAGCAGCCCGGAACCGGGCAATGAGCAGTTCTTC.

The chain employs TRBV7-2 and TRBJ2-5; 9 bases agree with TRBD1. With V trimmed by 3 bases and J by 6 bases, 8 bases remained unmatched. CDR3 length: 15 residues. CDR1 is SGHTA, CDR2 FQGNSA, per germline. The CDR3 loop is CASSFSGQGMQTQYF. The DNA of the CDR3 is TGTGCCAGCAGCTTCTCGGGACAGGGTATGCAGACCCAGTACTTC.

In DNA form, the CDR3 reads TGCGCCAGCAGCGCCTGGGACAGGGGAGGCGAAGGCTACACCTTC. Its protein is CASSAWDRGGEGYTF. The rearrangement uses TRBV5-1 and TRBJ1-2; 10 bases align to TRBD1. CDR1 SGHRS and CDR2 YFSETQ come from the germline V gene. Trimming at V came to 4 bases and at J to 8 bases, leaving 11 bases not matched to a gene. The CDR3 is 15 residues long.

The chain links TRBV6-5 to TRBJ1-1, with a tentative D call TRBD1 (6 bases). The CDR3 spans 14 residues. The V gene's germline CDR1 is MNHEY and CDR2 SVGAGI. The V and J ends lost 7 bases and 0 bases respectively, with 12 bases between them. The CDR3 loop reads CASTRDTMNTEAFF. The CDR3 DNA reads as TGTGCCAGCACCCGGGACACTATGAACACTGAAGCTTTCTTT.

This sequence joins TRBV7-9 and TRBJ1-2, with TRBD1 matching 8 bases. The germline V gene encodes CDR1 SEHNR and CDR2 FQNEAQ (reference sequence). Trimming took 8 bases from V and 7 from J; bases not matched to a gene: 18. The CDR3 is 16 amino acids. The CDR3 DNA reads TGTGCCAGCGCAAACCAGGACAGGGAGTTTTCTCTTGGCTACACCTTC. Amino acids: CASANQDREFSLGYTF.

The V call is TRBV30, the J call TRBJ2-1; D not certain. Per the germline V gene, CDR1 is GTSNPN and CDR2 is SVGIG (reference sequence). The V gene lost 4 bases and the J gene lost 4 bases, with 11 bases spanning the gap. The CDR3 runs 13 residues. In DNA form, the CDR3 reads TGTGCCTGGAAACGAAGCCTGTACAATGAGCAGTTCTTC. It encodes CAWKRSLYNEQFF.

V usage is TRBV9 and J usage is TRBJ1-3, with 7 bases that match TRBD1. This CDR3 is 16 amino acids long. Per germline, CDR1 SGDLS and CDR2 YYNGEE. V shed 4 bases, J shed 0 bases, and the junction held 7 bases outside the gene matches. The CDR3 sequence: CASSPEGQSSGNTIYF. The CDR3 region has the DNA TGTGCCAGCAGCCCCGAGGGACAGAGCTCTGGAAACACCATATATTTT.

The rearrangement uses TRBV28 and TRBJ2-5; D may be TRBD2 (6 bases). V was shortened by 3 bases and J by 7 bases, with 12 bases between the two germline ends. The CDR3 sequence is 13 residues long. Germline loops: CDR1 MDHEN, CDR2 SYDVKM. As DNA, the CDR3 is TGTGCCAGCAGTTTCCCCGGACTACCGACCCAGTACTTC. Translation gives CASSFPGLPTQYF.

A few counts support this clone. The chain has TRBV10-1 and TRBJ1-1; 7 bases align to TRBD1. The CDR3 extends over 13 amino acids. Trimming took 8 bases from V and 1 from J; bases not matched to a gene: 4. Germline V lookup: CDR1 WNHNN, CDR2 SYGVQD (reference sequence). As DNA, the CDR3 is TGCGCCAGCCGTCGGACAGGGAACACTGAAGCTTTCTTT. Protein product: CASRRTGNTEAFF.

The chain employs TRBV7-2 and TRBJ2-1; TRBD2 aligns across 9 bases. The junction had 7 bases not matched to a gene; V was cut back by 5 bases and J by 8 bases. Per germline, CDR1 SGHTA and CDR2 FQGNSA. CDR3 length: 14 amino acids. In nucleotides, the CDR3 is TGTGCCAGCAGCAGTCAGGGACTAGCCCATGAGCAGTTCTTC. This gives the protein CASSSQGLAHEQFF.

A word on this clone: The junction and the germline gene differ at one end; a read error may be behind it. The J gene is TRBJ1-5, the V gene TRBV10-1; TRBD1 is a possible D gene (6 bases). Germline V gives CDR1 WNHNN, CDR2 SYGVQD (reference sequence). This CDR3 comprises 16 residues. The DNA for the CDR3 is TGCGCCAGGACCTTTCTAGGACAGTTTGGCAATCAGTCCCAGCATTTT. It is translated as CARTFLGQFGNQSQHF.

This chain uses TRBV10-3 with TRBJ1-3; no definite D call. V shed 4 bases and J shed 0 bases, with 16 bases lying between them. Germline V gene lookup returns CDR1 ENHRY and CDR2 SYGVKD. This CDR3 spans 17 amino acids. Written as DNA, the CDR3 is TGTGCCATCAGTGTGGGTGCGTCTCAGGCCTCTGGAAACACCATATATTTT. It yields the protein CAISVGASQASGNTIYF.

V usage is TRBV13 and J usage is TRBJ2-1, with 12 positions matching TRBD1. Germline V gene sequence: CDR1 PRHDT, CDR2 FYEKMQ (reference sequence). V lost 5 bases to trimming and J lost 4 bases; unmatched junction nucleotides: 9. CDR3 size: 17 residues. CDR3: CASSTRDRGQGYNEQFF. In nucleotides, the CDR3 is TGTGCCAGCAGCACCCGGGACAGGGGGCAAGGGTACAATGAGCAGTTCTTC.

Only one count was recorded for this clone. The J gene is TRBJ2-1, the V gene TRBV7-9; D ambiguous. With 4 bases removed from V and 5 bases from J, the gap between germline ends came to 21 bases. The CDR3 has 17 amino acids. CDR1 SEHNR and CDR2 FQNEAQ come from the germline V gene (reference sequence). The CDR3 nucleotides read TGTGCCAGCAGCTCCCGGCGTGGGCTGGGCCCCGACAATGAGCAGTTCTTC. This codes for CASSSRRGLGPDNEQFF.

The chain joins TRBV6-5 to TRBJ2-1; 8 positions match TRBD2. In germline, CDR1 is MNHEY, CDR2 SVGAGI. The V segment lost 7 bases and the J segment 3 bases; nucleotides outside the gene matches: 8. The CDR3 sequence is 15 residues long. CDR3 DNA: TGTGCCAGCACAGGTTCGGGGGGGAGCTACAATGAGCAGTTCTTC. Protein sequence: CASTGSGGSYNEQFF.

The chain joins TRBV10-3 to TRBJ2-7; 7 bases line up with TRBD1. This CDR3 region has 14 residues. Unmatched junction bases numbered 6, after V lost 7 bases and J lost 0 bases. CDR1 is ENHRY, CDR2 SYGVKD, per germline. In DNA form, the CDR3 reads TGTGCCATCAACCGACAGGGACCCTCCTACGAGCAGTACTTC. Translated: CAINRQGPSYEQYF.

V usage is TRBV7-2 and J usage is TRBJ2-1; 11 bases align to TRBD2. The CDR3 is 14 residues long. V gave up 2 bases and J gave up 9 bases; unmatched junction bases: 3. Looked up from germline, CDR1 is SGHTA and CDR2 is FQGNSA. CDR3 region: CASSLLGTSGEQFF. In DNA, the CDR3 is TGTGCCAGCAGCTTACTCGGGACTAGCGGTGAGCAGTTCTTC. The variable domain in full, completed from reference TRBV7-2 and TRBJ2-1, reads GAGVSQSPSNKVTEKGKDVELRCDPISGHTALYWYRQSLGQGLEFLIYFQGNSAPDKSGLPSDRFSAERTGGSVSTLTIQRTQQEDSAVYLCASSLLGTSGEQFFGPGTRLTVL.

The rearrangement uses TRBV5-1 and TRBJ1-6; TRBD1 matches at 8 bases. V was pared by 3 bases and J by 7 bases, with 9 bases of the junction left unmatched. Germline loops: CDR1 SGHRS, CDR2 YFSETQ. CDR3 length: 16 residues. The CDR3 sequence is CASSWTGMSDNSPLHF. CDR3 in DNA: TGCGCCAGCAGCTGGACAGGGATGAGCGACAATTCACCCCTCCACTTT.

This clone has just a few counts. The chain uses TRBV2 and TRBJ1-5, with D perhaps matching TRBD1 (5 bases). CDR1 and CDR2 (germline): SNHLY, FYNNEI. The CDR3 extends over 14 amino acids. With 3 bases removed from V and 7 bases from J, the gap between germline ends came to 13 bases. CDR3 sequence reads: CASSERGSRQPQHF. CDR3 DNA: TGTGCCAGCAGTGAGCGGGGGTCGAGACAGCCCCAGCATTTT.

This chain uses TRBV21-1 with TRBJ1-5; TRBD1 is taken as the D call from the table, unchecked against the DNA. TRBV21-1 constitutes a pseudogene. The CDR3 runs to 14 residues. CDR3: CASSKDRGNQPQHF. The DNA for the CDR3 is TGTGCCAGCTCAAAGGACAGGGGCAATCAGCCCCAGCATTTT.

V is TRBV9 and J is TRBJ2-5; 10 nucleotides agree with TRBD2. CDR3 length equals 15 residues. The V segment lost 4 bases and the J segment 5 bases; nucleotides outside the gene matches: 8. The germline gives CDR1 SGDLS, CDR2 YYNGEE. The CDR3 sequence: CASSPTSGTRETQYF. The DNA of the CDR3 is TGTGCCAGCAGCCCCACTAGCGGGACCCGGGAGACCCAGTACTTC.